The subject of this entry is one T cell receptor beta chain. This receptor's antigen is unknown. No much larger clone exists at a distance of one base, and base qualities are not known. Read against the paper, the sample's time point label means: blood 2 weeks post-SBRT. The treatment or condition label, read with the paper, signifies: 15 Gy SBRT to primary tumor, nephrectomy 4 weeks later. To follow tumor-enriched clonotypes, peripheral blood was collected serially from radiation-treated patients at baseline and again at 2 weeks and 4 weeks after SBRT. Renal cell carcinoma with clear cell pathology was present in all patients. The QIAamp DNA Blood Mini Kit (Qiagen) was used to prepare genomic DNA for TCR sequencing. The analyses included only samples that passed all quality control checks. This record belongs to a study of radiation and T cells in renal cell carcinoma (dated by TCRdb to the early 2020s). Looking at the study overall: The samples were drawn from a clinical trial, where primary renal cell carcinomas were treated with 15 Gy of stereotactic body radiation therapy and then removed by nephrectomy 4 weeks afterward. TCR beta sequencing covered approximately 51 samples in total, comprising some 25 tumors and approximately 27 peripheral blood samples. Across all 50 or so samples, several million unique CDR3 nucleotide sequences, encoding 2.5 million to 3 million unique CDR3 amino acid sequences, were identified.

Following the manufacturer's recommendations, the immunoSEQ kit was used to generate TCR beta libraries from genomic DNA. To prepare the libraries, a first multiplex PCR with proprietary primers was run, followed by a second PCR that added unique barcodes, and a bead cleanup was done after each round. A kit-provided positive control reaction and a negative control reaction were included in every sample batch. The final libraries were assessed on an Agilent 4200 TapeStation D1000 ScreenTape, pooled by volume, and quantified by qPCR. An Illumina NextSeq500 fitted with a MidOutput 150-cycle cartridge performed the sequencing, running 156 Read1 cycles and 15 Index1 cycles with the kit's custom primers. The pooled library was loaded at 1.0 pM with around 20% PhiX control spiked in. In the source study's methods: Vendor-processed data were analyzed in R, with a clonotype defined as all T cells sharing the same CDR3 nucleotide sequence. For clone abundance analyses, frequencies were normalized to the 10,000 most abundant clones in each sample. Public T cell clones, which averaged fewer than five per sample, were excluded before analysis. A difference in abundance of at least 32-fold between compartments was used to define tumor-enriched and baseline blood-enriched clonotypes. A beta-binomial differential abundance model was applied to find clonotypes that expanded or contracted between blood time points. The Baroni-Urbani and Buser coefficient was used to measure tumor-blood repertoire similarity, and groups were compared with two-tailed Wilcoxon tests in R. Held by TCRdb, this immuneACCESS table contains in-frame sequences only and omits some clones. Under half of the omission traces to an unresolved V gene where checked; the cause of the rest is unknown. Clone size and the V and J calls come from that table; the DNA yielded D and trimming. This sample has roughly 140,000 clones in its table, and approximately 90% of those were observed once. The ten largest clones take up under 15% of the sample.

What the authors observed across the whole study: In blood, the top tumor clonotypes increased between baseline and 2 weeks post-radiation and then shrank by 4 weeks, which suggests that tumor-resident clones expanded only transiently. Effects of radiation dose or scheduling on the TCR repertoire could not be addressed with the single-armed trial design. Blood repertoire dynamics were not followed beyond 4 weeks after treatment. Because pretreatment tumor biopsies were not available, the baseline intratumoral presence of clonotypes could not be determined.

The CDR1 and CDR2 encoded by the germline V gene (reference sequence) are GTSNPN and SVGIG. The CDR3 measures 13 amino acids from cysteine to phenylalanine. The kept DNA is CDR3 alone, 39 bases in frame from the first base. V loses 2 bases, J loses 2 bases, and the germline ends lie 7 bases apart. This specimen was blood, taken from a patient whose treatment included radiotherapy and nephrectomy. This TCR was recovered from a woman aged 45-60 years with renal cell carcinoma. The sequence is built from TRBV30 and TRBJ1-3; the D gene remains uncertain. In nucleotides, the sequence is TGTGCCTGGAGTCTCGCCGCTGGAAACACCATATATTTT. It translates to CAWSLAAGNTIYF. The reference TRBV30 and TRBJ1-3 proteins fill in what lies around the CDR3, so the full variable domain reads SQTIHQWPATLVQPVGSPLSLECTVEGTSNPNLYWYRQAAGRGLQLLFYSVGIGQISSEVPQNLSASRPQDRQFILSSKKLLLSDSGFYLCAWSLAAGNTIYFGEGSWLTVV.